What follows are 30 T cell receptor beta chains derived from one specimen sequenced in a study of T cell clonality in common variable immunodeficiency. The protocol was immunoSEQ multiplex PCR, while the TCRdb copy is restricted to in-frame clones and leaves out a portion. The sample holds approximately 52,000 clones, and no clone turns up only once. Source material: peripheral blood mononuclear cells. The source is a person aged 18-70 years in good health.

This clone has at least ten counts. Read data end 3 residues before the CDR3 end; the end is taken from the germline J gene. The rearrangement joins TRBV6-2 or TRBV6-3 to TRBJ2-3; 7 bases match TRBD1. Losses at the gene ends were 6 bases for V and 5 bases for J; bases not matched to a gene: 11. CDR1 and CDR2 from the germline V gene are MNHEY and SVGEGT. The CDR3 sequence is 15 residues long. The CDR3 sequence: CASRDPGQKRDTQYF. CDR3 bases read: TGTGCCAGCAGAGACCCGGGACAGAAACGAGATACG.

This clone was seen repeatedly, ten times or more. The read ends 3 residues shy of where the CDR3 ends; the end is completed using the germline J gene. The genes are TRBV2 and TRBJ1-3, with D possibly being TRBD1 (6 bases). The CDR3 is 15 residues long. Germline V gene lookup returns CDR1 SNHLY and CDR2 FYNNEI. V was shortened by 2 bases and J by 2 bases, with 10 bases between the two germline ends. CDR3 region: CASSELTGPGNTIYF. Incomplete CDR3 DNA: TGTGCCAGCAGTGAATTGACAGGCCCTGGAAACACC.

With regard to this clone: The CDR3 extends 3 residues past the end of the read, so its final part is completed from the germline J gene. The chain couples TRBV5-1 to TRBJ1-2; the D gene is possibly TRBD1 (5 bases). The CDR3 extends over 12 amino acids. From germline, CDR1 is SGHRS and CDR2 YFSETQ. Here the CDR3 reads CASSFDRETYTF. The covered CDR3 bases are TGCGCCAGCAGCTTCGACAGAGAGACC.

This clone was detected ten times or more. CDR3 DNA (partial): TGTGCCAGCAGTGTAGAACCAAGCTATGGC. Amino acids: CASSVEPSYG. The whole CDR3 protein is CASSVEPSYGYTF. The V call is TRBV6-1, the J call TRBJ1-2, with D uncertain. The read is 3 residues too short to cover the CDR3 end, so that end is filled in from the germline J gene. Germline loops: CDR1 MNHNS, CDR2 SASEGT. V was trimmed by 4 bases and J by 4 bases, leaving 10 bases between them. The CDR3 runs 13 residues.

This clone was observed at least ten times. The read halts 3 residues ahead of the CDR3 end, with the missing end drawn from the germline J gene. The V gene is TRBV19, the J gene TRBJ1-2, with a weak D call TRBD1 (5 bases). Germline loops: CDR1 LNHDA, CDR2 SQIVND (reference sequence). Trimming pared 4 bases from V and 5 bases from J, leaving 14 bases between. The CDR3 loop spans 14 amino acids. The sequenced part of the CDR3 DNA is TGTGCCAGTAGTAAACCCGGGACTGATTATGGC. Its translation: CASSKPGTDYG. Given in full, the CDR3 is CASSKPGTDYGYTF.

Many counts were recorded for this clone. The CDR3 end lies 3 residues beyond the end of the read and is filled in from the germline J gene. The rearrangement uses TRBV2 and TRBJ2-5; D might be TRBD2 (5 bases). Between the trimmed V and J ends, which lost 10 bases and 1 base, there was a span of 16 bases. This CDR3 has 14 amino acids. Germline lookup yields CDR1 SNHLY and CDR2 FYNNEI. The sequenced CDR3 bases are TGTGCCACCGGGCTAGCTTCCCTCCAAGAGACC. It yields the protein CATGLASLQET. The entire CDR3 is CATGLASLQETQYF.

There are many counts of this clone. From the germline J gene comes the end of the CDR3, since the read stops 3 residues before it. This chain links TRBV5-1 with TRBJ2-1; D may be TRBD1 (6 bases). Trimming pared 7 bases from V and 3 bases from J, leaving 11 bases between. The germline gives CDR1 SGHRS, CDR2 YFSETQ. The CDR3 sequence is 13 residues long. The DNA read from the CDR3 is TGCGCCAGCTCCGGGACACACTACAATGAG. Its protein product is CASSGTHYNE. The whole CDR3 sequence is CASSGTHYNEQFF.

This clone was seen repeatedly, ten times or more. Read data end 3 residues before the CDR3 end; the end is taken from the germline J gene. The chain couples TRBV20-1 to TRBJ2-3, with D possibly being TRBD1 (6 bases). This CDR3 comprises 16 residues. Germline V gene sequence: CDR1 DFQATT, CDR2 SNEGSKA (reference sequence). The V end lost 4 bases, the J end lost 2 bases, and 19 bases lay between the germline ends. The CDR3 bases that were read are TGCAGTGCTACTCCGATCGGGACATTCGCCACAGATACG. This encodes CSATPIGTFATDT. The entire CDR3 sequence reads CSATPIGTFATDTQYF.

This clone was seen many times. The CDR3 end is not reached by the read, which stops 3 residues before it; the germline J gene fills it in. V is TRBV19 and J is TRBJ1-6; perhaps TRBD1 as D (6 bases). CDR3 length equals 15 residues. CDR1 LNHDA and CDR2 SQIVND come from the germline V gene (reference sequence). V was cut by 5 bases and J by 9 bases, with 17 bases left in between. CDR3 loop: CASSATGSEASPLHF. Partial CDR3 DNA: TGTGCCAGTAGTGCTACAGGGAGTGAGGCTTCACCC.

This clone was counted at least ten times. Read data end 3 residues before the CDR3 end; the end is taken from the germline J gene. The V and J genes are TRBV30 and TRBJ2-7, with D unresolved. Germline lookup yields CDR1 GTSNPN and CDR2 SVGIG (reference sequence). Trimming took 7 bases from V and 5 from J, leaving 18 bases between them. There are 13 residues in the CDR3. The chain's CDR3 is CALTGVESNEQYF. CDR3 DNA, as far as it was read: TGTGCCTTGACGGGTGTGGAGTCCAACGAG.

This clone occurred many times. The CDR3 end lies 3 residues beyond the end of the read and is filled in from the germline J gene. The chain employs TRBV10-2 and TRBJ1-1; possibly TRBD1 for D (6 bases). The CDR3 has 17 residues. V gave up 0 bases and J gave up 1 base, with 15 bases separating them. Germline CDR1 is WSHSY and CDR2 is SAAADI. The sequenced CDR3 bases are TGCGCCAGCAGTGAGTCGAGGGGGGGTGGGGGGAACACTGAA. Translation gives CASSESRGGGGNTE. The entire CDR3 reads CASSESRGGGGNTEAFF.

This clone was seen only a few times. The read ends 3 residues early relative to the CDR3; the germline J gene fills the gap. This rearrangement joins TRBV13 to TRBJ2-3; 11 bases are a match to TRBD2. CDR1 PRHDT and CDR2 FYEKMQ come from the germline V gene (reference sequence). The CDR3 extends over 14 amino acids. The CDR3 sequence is CASSLQGLAETQYF. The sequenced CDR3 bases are TGTGCCAGCAGCCTACAGGGACTAGCGGAGACG.

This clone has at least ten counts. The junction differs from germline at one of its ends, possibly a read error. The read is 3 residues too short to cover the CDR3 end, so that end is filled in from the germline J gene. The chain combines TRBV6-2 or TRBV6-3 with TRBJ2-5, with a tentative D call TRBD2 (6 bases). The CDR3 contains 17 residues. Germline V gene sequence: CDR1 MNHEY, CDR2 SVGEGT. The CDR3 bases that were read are TGTGTCAGCAGTTACGATTGGAGGGCCTCGAAACAAGAGACC. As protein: CVSSYDWRASKQET. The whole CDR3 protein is CVSSYDWRASKQETQYF.

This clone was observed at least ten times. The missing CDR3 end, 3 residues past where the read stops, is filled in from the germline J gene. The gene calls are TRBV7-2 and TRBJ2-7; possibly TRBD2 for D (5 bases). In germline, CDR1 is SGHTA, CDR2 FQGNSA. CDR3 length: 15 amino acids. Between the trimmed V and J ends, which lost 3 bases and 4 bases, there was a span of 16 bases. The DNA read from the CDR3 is TGTGCCAGCAGCTTCCCTCGGGGATCGATTTACGAG. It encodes CASSFPRGSIYE. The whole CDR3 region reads CASSFPRGSIYEQYF. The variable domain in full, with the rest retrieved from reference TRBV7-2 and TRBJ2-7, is GAGVSQSPSNKVTEKGKDVELRCDPISGHTALYWYRQSLGQGLEFLIYFQGNSAPDKSGLPSDRFSAERTGGSVSTLTIQRTQQEDSAVYLCASSFPRGSIYEQYFGPGTRLTVT.

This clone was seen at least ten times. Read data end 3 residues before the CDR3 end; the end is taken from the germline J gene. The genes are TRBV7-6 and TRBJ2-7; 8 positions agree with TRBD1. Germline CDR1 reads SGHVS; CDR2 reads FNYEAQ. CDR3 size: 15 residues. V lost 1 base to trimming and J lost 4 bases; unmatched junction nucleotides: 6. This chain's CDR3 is CASSLGQGAGYEQYF. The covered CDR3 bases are TGTGCCAGCAGCTTAGGTCAGGGGGCCGGTTACGAG.

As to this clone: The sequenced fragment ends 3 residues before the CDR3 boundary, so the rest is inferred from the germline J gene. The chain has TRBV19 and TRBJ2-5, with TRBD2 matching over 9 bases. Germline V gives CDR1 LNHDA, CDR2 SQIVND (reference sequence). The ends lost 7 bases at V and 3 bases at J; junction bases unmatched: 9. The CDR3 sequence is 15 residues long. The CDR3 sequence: CASTRRERGEETQYF. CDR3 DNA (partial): TGTGCCAGTACGAGGAGGGAGCGGGGGGAAGAGACC.

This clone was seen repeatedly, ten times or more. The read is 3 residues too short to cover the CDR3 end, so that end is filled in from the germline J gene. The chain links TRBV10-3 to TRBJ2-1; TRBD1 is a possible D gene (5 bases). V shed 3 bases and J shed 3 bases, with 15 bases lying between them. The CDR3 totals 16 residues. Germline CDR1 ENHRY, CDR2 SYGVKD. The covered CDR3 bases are TGTGCCATCAGTGAAGTCGACAGAGTTGGCTACAATGAG. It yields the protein CAISEVDRVGYNE. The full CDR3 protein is CAISEVDRVGYNEQFF.

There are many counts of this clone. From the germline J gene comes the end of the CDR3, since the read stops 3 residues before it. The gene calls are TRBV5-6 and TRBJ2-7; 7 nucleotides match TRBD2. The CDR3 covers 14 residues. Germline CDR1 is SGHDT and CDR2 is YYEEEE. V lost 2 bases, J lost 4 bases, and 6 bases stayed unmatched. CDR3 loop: CASSFLASGYEQYF. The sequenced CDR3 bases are TGTGCCAGCAGCTTCCTGGCTAGCGGATACGAG.

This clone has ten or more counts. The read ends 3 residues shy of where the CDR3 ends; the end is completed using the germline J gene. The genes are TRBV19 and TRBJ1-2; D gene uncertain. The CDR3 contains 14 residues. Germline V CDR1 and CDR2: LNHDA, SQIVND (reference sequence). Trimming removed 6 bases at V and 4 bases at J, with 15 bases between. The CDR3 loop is CASRPNMKAYGYTF. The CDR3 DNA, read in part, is TGTGCCAGTAGACCAAATATGAAGGCCTATGGC.

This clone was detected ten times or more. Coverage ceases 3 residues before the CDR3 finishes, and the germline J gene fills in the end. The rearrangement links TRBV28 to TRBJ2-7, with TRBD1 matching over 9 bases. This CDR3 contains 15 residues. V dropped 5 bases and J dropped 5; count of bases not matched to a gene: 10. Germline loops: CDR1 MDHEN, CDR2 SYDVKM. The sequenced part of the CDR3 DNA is TGTGCCAGCAGTCCAACCGGGACAGGGAGTAACGAG. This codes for CASSPTGTGSNE. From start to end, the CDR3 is CASSPTGTGSNEQYF.

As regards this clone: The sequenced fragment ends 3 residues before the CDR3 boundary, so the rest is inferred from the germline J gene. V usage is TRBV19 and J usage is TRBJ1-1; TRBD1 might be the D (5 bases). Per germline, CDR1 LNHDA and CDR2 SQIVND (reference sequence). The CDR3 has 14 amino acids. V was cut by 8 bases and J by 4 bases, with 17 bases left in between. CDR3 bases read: TGTGCCAGTCGTGGTTTCCAGGGAATCACTGAA. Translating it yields CASRGFQGITE. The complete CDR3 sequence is CASRGFQGITEAFF.

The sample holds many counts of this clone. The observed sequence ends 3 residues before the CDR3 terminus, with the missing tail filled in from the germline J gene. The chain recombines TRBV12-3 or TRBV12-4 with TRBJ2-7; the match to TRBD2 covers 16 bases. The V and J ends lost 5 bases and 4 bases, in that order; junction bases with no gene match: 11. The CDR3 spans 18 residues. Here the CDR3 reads CASSRIMGLAGGAYEQYF. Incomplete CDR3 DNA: TGTGCCAGCAGTCGTATAATGGGACTAGCGGGAGGGGCATACGAG.

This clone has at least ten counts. The chain's CDR3 is CASSLAGTGNTIYF. The part of the CDR3 DNA that was read is TGTGCCAGCAGCTTAGCGGGCACTGGAAACACC. This chain links TRBV7-9 with TRBJ1-3; D ambiguous. The CDR3 end is not reached by the read, which stops 3 residues before it; the germline J gene fills it in. V shed 0 bases and J shed 2 bases, with 5 bases lying between them. This CDR3 comprises 14 residues. Per the germline V gene, CDR1 is SEHNR and CDR2 is FQNEAQ (reference sequence).

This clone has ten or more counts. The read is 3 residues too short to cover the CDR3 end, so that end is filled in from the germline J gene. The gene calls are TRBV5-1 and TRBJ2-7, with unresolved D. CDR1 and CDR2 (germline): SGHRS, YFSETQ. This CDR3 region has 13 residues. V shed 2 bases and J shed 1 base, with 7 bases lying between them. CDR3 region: CASSFPGSYEQYF. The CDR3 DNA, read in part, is TGCGCCAGCAGCTTTCCCGGGTCCTACGAG.

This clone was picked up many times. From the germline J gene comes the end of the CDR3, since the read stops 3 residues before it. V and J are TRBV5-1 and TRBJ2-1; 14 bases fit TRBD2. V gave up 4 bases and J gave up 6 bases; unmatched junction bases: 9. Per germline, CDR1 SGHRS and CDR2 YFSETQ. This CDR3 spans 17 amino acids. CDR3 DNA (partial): TGCGCCAGCAGCCCGACCGGGACTAGCGGGAGTCTCAATGAG. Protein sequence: CASSPTGTSGSLNE. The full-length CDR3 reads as CASSPTGTSGSLNEQFF.

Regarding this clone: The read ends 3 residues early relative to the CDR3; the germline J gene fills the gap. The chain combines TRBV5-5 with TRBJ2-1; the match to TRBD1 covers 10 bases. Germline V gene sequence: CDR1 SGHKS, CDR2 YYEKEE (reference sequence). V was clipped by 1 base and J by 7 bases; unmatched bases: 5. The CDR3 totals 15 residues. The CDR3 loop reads CASSLRDRGENEQFF. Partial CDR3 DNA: TGTGCCAGCAGCTTGCGGGACAGGGGTGAGAATGAG.

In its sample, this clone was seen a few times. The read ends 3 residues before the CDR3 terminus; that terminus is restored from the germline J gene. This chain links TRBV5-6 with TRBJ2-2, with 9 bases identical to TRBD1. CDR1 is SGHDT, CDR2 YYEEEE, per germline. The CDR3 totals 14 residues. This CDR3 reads CASSLTGGYEKLFF. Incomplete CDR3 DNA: TGTGCCAGCAGCTTGACAGGGGGCTATGAAAAG.

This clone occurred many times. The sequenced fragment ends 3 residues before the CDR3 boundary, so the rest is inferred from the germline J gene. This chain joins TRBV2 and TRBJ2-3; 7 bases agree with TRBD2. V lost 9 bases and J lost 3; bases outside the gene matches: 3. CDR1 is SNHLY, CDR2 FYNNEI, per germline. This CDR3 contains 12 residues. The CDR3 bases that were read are TGTGCCAGAGCGGGATTGACAGATACG. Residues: CARAGLTDT. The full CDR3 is CARAGLTDTQYF.

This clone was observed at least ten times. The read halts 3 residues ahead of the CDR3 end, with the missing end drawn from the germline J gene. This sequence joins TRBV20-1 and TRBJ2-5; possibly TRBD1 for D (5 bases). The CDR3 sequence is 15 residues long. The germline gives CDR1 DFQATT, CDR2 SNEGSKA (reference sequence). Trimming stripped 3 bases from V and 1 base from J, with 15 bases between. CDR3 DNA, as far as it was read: TGCAGTGCTAGTTTTGGGGCAGGGCCCCAAGAGACC. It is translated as CSASFGAGPQET. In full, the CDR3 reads CSASFGAGPQETQYF.

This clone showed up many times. The DNA read from the CDR3 is TGCGCCAGCAGCCAAGTTGTCCGGTTGCTGGCAACTAATGAAAAA. This gives the protein CASSQVVRLLATNEK. The full-length CDR3 reads as CASSQVVRLLATNEKLFF. The rearrangement joins TRBV4-1 to TRBJ1-4; D remains unclear. The CDR3 is cut off 3 residues early in the read; its end comes from the germline J gene. The germline V gene has CDR1 MGHRA and CDR2 YSYEKL. There are 18 residues in the CDR3. Trimming cost V 1 base and J 0 bases, with 15 bases left between them.